The sequence of this TCR beta chain was determined in a study of blood T cell repertoires in COVID-19. About the study: Samples of COVID-19 (acute and convalescent) were obtained from the United States, Italy and Spain.

Authors' data handling: Amplification from reference gene primers served as the basis for estimated nucleated cell counts. Sequenced by immunoSEQ multiplex PCR; TCRdb stores in-frame clones only, minus some. V and J calls and clone size follow that table, whereas D and trimming were derived from the DNA. Of under 250,000 clones listed, 80% to 90% are singletons. This CDR3 contains 17 residues. V was cut by 1 base and J by 4 bases, with 18 bases left in between. Per the germline V gene, CDR1 is LGHNA and CDR2 is YSLEER. The clonotype was recovered from a man aged 45-65 years with COVID-19, enrolled during active disease. The chain employs TRBV4-3 and TRBJ2-3, with D possibly matching TRBD2 (5 bases). The sequenced material came from peripheral blood. CDR3 protein: CASSQGESPGDSDTQYF. The CDR3 DNA reads TGCGCCAGCAGCCAAGGGGAGTCGCCTGGGGATTCAGATACGCAGTATTTT.